The TCR beta chain described here comes from a study of blood T cell repertoires in COVID-19. Study overall: The United States, Italy and Spain provided the acute and convalescent COVID-19 samples. PBMCs, B-cell-depleted T cells, or T cells were the source of the cDNA or gDNA that made up the material.

CDR3 length: 13 amino acids. The V and J ends lost 9 bases and 5 bases respectively, with 16 bases between them. Germline V CDR1 and CDR2: SNHLY, FYNNEI. Recruited during active infection, patients (from Seattle) were subsequently followed longitudinally. In the original analysis: Estimated nucleated cell counts came from reference gene primer amplification. The table came from immunoSEQ multiplex PCR; TCRdb's copy has only in-frame clones and leaves some out. The DNA was the basis for D and trimming; V, J and clone size are from that table. There are 55,000 to 75,000 clones in the sample; roughly four fifths occur only once, and 9.6% lies in the top ten.

The V gene is TRBV2, the J gene TRBJ1-2; TRBD1 might be the D (6 bases). The source of this sequence is an elderly man with COVID-19, enrolled during active disease. Sample: peripheral blood. The CDR3 DNA follows: TGTGCCAGTGTACAGGGCGACGTTTATGGCTACACCTTC. Translated: CASVQGDVYGYTF.